This entry is about one TCR beta chain. In the original processing: Cell counts per sample came from amplifying reference gene primers. Data came from immunoSEQ multiplex PCR; TCRdb stores just in-frame clones and leaves some out. D and trimming were read from the DNA, whereas the V and J calls and clone size are those reported in that table. This table has more than 85,000 clones, over 75% appearing once. CDR3 length: 15 amino acids. The V gene lost 7 bases and the J gene lost 3 bases, with 18 bases spanning the gap. Germline CDR1 and CDR2: SGHVS and FQNEAQ. The sample comes from a study of blood T cell repertoires in COVID-19. Study overall: Samples of COVID-19 (acute and convalescent) were obtained from the United States, Italy and Spain. The cDNA or gDNA used as material had been derived from T cells, B-cell-depleted T cells, or PBMCs.

The clonotype originates from a woman aged 80 or over with acute or convalescent COVID-19. The sequencing input was peripheral blood. The chain joins TRBV7-8 to TRBJ1-2; D is ambiguous. CDR3 amino acids: CASTLLPSIDYGYTF. As DNA, the CDR3 is TGTGCCAGCACCCTACTTCCCTCGATTGACTATGGCTACACCTTC.